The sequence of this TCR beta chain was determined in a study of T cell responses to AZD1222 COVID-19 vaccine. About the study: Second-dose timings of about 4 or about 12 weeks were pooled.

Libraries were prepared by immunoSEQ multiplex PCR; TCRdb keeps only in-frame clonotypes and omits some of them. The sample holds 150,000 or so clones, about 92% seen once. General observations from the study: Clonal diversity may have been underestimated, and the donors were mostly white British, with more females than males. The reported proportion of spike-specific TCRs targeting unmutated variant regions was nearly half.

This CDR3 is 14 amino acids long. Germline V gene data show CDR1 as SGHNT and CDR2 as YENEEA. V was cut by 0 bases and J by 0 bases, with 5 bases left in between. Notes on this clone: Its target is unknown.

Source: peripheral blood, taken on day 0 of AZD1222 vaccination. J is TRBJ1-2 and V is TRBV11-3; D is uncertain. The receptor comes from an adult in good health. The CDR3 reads CASSLESANYGYTF. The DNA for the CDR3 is TGTGCCAGCAGCTTAGAATCGGCTAACTATGGCTACACCTTC.